This entry features one T cell receptor (beta chain) sequence. Measured with immunoSEQ multiplex PCR; TCRdb has only the in-frame clones, and not every one. The top ten hold 10% to 12% of the sample, which has tens of thousands of clones, roughly 90% seen once. The J segment lost 1 base and the V segment lost 4 bases, leaving 17 bases of the junction unmatched. This CDR3 has 20 amino acids. The data originate from a study of T cell changes during pregnancy in multiple sclerosis. The rearrangement joins TRBV5-3 to TRBJ2-2; 9 bases agree with TRBD2. TRBV5-3 is designated an ORF whose function remains uncertain. Sample: CD8+ T cells from peripheral blood mononuclear cells, taken in the third trimester of pregnancy. This receptor was taken from a female donor with multiple sclerosis, enrolled in a pregnancy study. In DNA form, the CDR3 reads TGTGCCAGAAGCGGGCGGCGGGGGGGCCGGGGGTTTCGGAACACCGGGGAGCTGTTTTTT. This translates into CARSGRRGGRGFRNTGELFF.